This T cell receptor (beta chain) came from a study of siplizumab effects on memory and regulatory T cells. Study-wide results and caveats: A major contribution to the alloresponse seemed to be made by naive T cells, which seemed more diverse than memory cells.

Sequencing used immunoSEQ multiplex PCR; TCRdb keeps in-frame clones, though not all of them. Of roughly 100,000 clones in the sample, around nine tenths are singletons; the top ten hold more than 10%. As to this clone: Its antigen remains unidentified.

With 2 bases removed from V and 4 bases from J, the gap between germline ends came to 15 bases. The germline CDR1 and CDR2 sequences are SGHDT and YYEEEE. This CDR3 region has 15 residues. The material sequenced was non-Treg CD4+ T cells sorted from blood. V is TRBV5-6 and J is TRBJ1-1; D is unresolved. This receptor was taken from a human donor in good health. The chain's CDR3 is CASSFLGRPGTEAFF. CDR3 nucleotides: TGTGCCAGCAGCTTTTTAGGACGTCCGGGCACTGAAGCTTTCTTT.